Listed below are T cell receptor beta chains from one sample, sequenced in a study of OX40 agonist ivuxolimab in advanced cancers. Sequenced by immunoSEQ multiplex PCR; TCRdb stores in-frame clones only, minus some. Of under 65,000 clones listed, 85% to 90% are singletons. The starting material was CD4+ or CD8+ T cells sorted from blood, obtained in a trial of the OX40 agonist ivuxolimab. Receptors were obtained from an adult with an advanced solid tumor such as melanoma, head and neck, liver or kidney cancer. Each CDR3 is given with its conserved first and last residue. Each record gives: D gene, J gene, V gene, CDR3 protein. D genes are given only for firm matches.

D gene: -
J gene: TRBJ2-2
V gene: TRBV15
CDR3 protein: CATSRGGAGGELFF

D gene: -
J gene: TRBJ1-6
V gene: TRBV9
CDR3 protein: CASSVGSGANSPLHF

D gene: -
J gene: TRBJ1-1
V gene: TRBV7-2
CDR3 protein: CASRSIQGGTEAFF

D gene: -
J gene: TRBJ2-2
V gene: TRBV19
CDR3 protein: CAAGRNTGELFF

D gene: TRBD2
J gene: TRBJ2-1
V gene: TRBV28
CDR3 protein: CASSDPGGTNEQFF

D gene: TRBD2
J gene: TRBJ2-2
V gene: TRBV5-1
CDR3 protein: CASSLRGGTGELFF

D gene: -
J gene: TRBJ1-1
V gene: TRBV28
CDR3 protein: CASNGNSWGENTEAFF

D gene: TRBD1
J gene: TRBJ2-7
V gene: TRBV28
CDR3 protein: CASSLRQGPYEQYF

D gene: TRBD1
J gene: TRBJ2-7
V gene: TRBV28
CDR3 protein: CASRVPGQGAREQYF

D gene: -
J gene: TRBJ1-1
V gene: TRBV27
CDR3 protein: CASSLQGRGGRAFF

D gene: TRBD2
J gene: TRBJ2-5
V gene: TRBV14
CDR3 protein: CASSQLSGTETQYF

D gene: TRBD1
J gene: TRBJ1-1
V gene: TRBV4-2
CDR3 protein: CASSQQTGADFAFF

D gene: -
J gene: TRBJ1-1
V gene: TRBV7-2
CDR3 protein: CASSLIIGNTEAFF

D gene: -
J gene: TRBJ2-6
V gene: TRBV27
CDR3 protein: CASSSPGESGANVLTF

D gene: -
J gene: TRBJ1-5
V gene: TRBV30
CDR3 protein: CAWSHRANQPQHF

D gene: -
J gene: TRBJ2-2
V gene: TRBV5-1
CDR3 protein: CASSLEGNPNTGELFF

D gene: TRBD1
J gene: TRBJ1-4
V gene: TRBV2
CDR3 protein: CASNRDRGFQTNEKLFF

D gene: -
J gene: TRBJ2-2
V gene: TRBV30
CDR3 protein: CAWIPAMGGTGELFF

D gene: -
J gene: TRBJ2-6
V gene: TRBV19
CDR3 protein: CASSLGSGANVLTF

D gene: TRBD2
J gene: TRBJ2-3
V gene: TRBV11-3
CDR3 protein: CASSLVAGSTDTQYF

D gene: -
J gene: TRBJ1-4
V gene: TRBV21-1
CDR3 protein: CASSPKGTDTTNEKLFF

D gene: -
J gene: TRBJ2-1
V gene: TRBV2
CDR3 protein: CASSMTFSYNEQFF

D gene: -
J gene: TRBJ1-3
V gene: TRBV18
CDR3 protein: CASSPMELGVYSGNTIYF

D gene: -
J gene: TRBJ2-2
V gene: TRBV14
CDR3 protein: CASSQKGRDSTNTGELFF

D gene: TRBD1
J gene: TRBJ2-2
V gene: TRBV10-3
CDR3 protein: CAISEEGTGGANTGELFF

D gene: TRBD1
J gene: TRBJ1-5
V gene: TRBV6-1
CDR3 protein: CASSVSDRGDNQPQHF

D gene: TRBD1
J gene: TRBJ1-1
V gene: TRBV5-1
CDR3 protein: CASSSGQGAVGVNTEAFF

D gene: TRBD2
J gene: TRBJ2-3
V gene: TRBV27
CDR3 protein: CASSPRGLDYTDTQYF

D gene: TRBD1
J gene: TRBJ2-5
V gene: TRBV9
CDR3 protein: CASSVGGTDQETQYF

D gene: -
J gene: TRBJ2-2
V gene: TRBV15
CDR3 protein: CATSRDPYTGELFF

D gene: -
J gene: TRBJ1-5
V gene: TRBV28
CDR3 protein: CASSVIDQPQHF

D gene: TRBD1
J gene: TRBJ2-1
V gene: TRBV11-2
CDR3 protein: CASSLKGQEFYNEQFF

D gene: TRBD2
J gene: TRBJ2-7
V gene: TRBV5-1
CDR3 protein: CASSRGLAGVVEQYF

D gene: TRBD1
J gene: TRBJ2-2
V gene: TRBV2
CDR3 protein: CASSFQTGTTGELFF

D gene: TRBD2
J gene: TRBJ2-3
V gene: TRBV4-2
CDR3 protein: CASSQDQKREGTDTQYF

D gene: -
J gene: TRBJ2-1
V gene: TRBV7-2
CDR3 protein: CASSGSEGGYNEQFF

D gene: -
J gene: TRBJ2-5
V gene: TRBV15
CDR3 protein: CATSRDRALAETQYF

D gene: -
J gene: TRBJ2-7
V gene: TRBV6-1
CDR3 protein: CASSETRYSSYEQYF

D gene: TRBD1
J gene: TRBJ1-2
V gene: TRBV29-1
CDR3 protein: CSVVGTGGDGYTF

D gene: TRBD1
J gene: TRBJ2-7
V gene: TRBV6-5
CDR3 protein: CASSRTGTYEQYF

D gene: -
J gene: TRBJ2-7
V gene: TRBV5-4
CDR3 protein: CASSLGLAEEQYF

D gene: TRBD2
J gene: TRBJ2-1
V gene: TRBV11-2
CDR3 protein: CASSLGGRAIEQFF

D gene: TRBD1
J gene: TRBJ2-3
V gene: TRBV7-9
CDR3 protein: CASSPWTGGLSTDTQYF

D gene: TRBD2
J gene: TRBJ2-5
V gene: TRBV7-9
CDR3 protein: CASSSNSGSQETQYF